This TCR beta chain is from a study of blood T cell repertoires in COVID-19. Study overall: T cells, B-cell-depleted T cells, or PBMCs supplied cDNA or gDNA.

Each participant's cohort was designated according to participant-reported clinical history. The count of this clone is one. One junction end disagrees with the germline gene, perhaps due to a read error. The protocol was immunoSEQ multiplex PCR, while the TCRdb copy is restricted to in-frame clones and leaves out a portion. The profile shows about 220,000 clones, around 91% of them singletons. The CDR3 is 16 amino acids. Germline V CDR1 and CDR2: SGDLS, YYNGEE. The rearrangement uses TRBV9 and TRBJ2-2; TRBD2 agrees at 10 bases. The sample taken for sequencing was PBMCs or T cells enriched from blood (not recorded which). The source of this sequence is a woman aged 18-29 years in a cohort exposed to, infected with or recovered from COVID-19 (not recorded which). This chain's CDR3 is CARSEGAGGPVGELFF. In nucleotides, the CDR3 is TGTGCCCGCAGCGAGGGAGCGGGGGGGCCGGTCGGGGAGCTGTTTTTT.